The 30 T cell receptor beta chains given below trace back to one sample, sequenced in a study of control samples from healthy donors and cancer patients. TCRdb's table, derived via immunoSEQ multiplex PCR, lists solely in-frame clones and lacks some. The repertoire includes around 55,000 clones, roughly 88% of them detected once, and roughly 3.8% sits in the top ten. Sequenced material: blood. Receptor source: a man between 50 and 59 years old in good health.

This chain joins TRBV12-3 or TRBV12-4 and TRBJ1-3; D is undetermined. Trimming removed 3 bases at V and 9 bases at J, with 3 bases between. This CDR3 contains 10 residues. This chain's CDR3 is CASSLGTIYF. CDR3 nucleotide sequence: TGTGCCAGCAGTTTGGGCACCATATATTTT.

The rearrangement uses TRBV6-1 and TRBJ1-4, with D maybe TRBD1 (5 bases). The CDR3 is made up of 14 amino acids. V was trimmed by 3 bases and J by 8 bases, leaving 13 bases between them. Germline CDR1 is MNHNS and CDR2 is SASEGT. CDR3 protein: CASSEVAGWEKLFF. The CDR3 bases are TGTGCCAGCAGTGAGGTGGCAGGGTGGGAAAAACTGTTTTTT.

A word on this clone: Other DNA sequences in the same sample also yield this CDR3. The J gene is TRBJ2-7, the V gene TRBV10-3, with D perhaps matching TRBD2 (6 bases). V was pared by 6 bases and J by 3 bases, with 12 bases between. Germline values: CDR1 ENHRY, CDR2 SYGVKD. This CDR3 has 13 residues. The CDR3: CAISRDSSYEQYF. The CDR3 region has the DNA TGTGCCATCAGCCGGGACTCCAGCTACGAGCAGTACTTC.

This chain joins TRBV7-2 and TRBJ2-7; weak D call: TRBD2 (6 bases). V was cut by 5 bases and J by 5 bases, with 13 bases left in between. Per the germline V gene, CDR1 is SGHTA and CDR2 is FQGNSA. This CDR3 spans 13 amino acids. The CDR3, as DNA: TGTGCCAGCAGCCCGACTAGAATCGACGAGCAGTACTTC. This gives the protein CASSPTRIDEQYF.

The chain's CDR3 is CASSPGTKYEQYF. The CDR3 nucleotides read TGCGCCAGCAGCCCAGGGACTAAATACGAGCAGTACTTC. The rearrangement uses TRBV5-1 and TRBJ2-7; TRBD2 agrees at 7 bases. CDR3 size: 13 residues. CDR1 and CDR2 from the germline V gene are SGHRS and YFSETQ. The ends lost 4 bases at V and 4 bases at J; junction bases unmatched: 5.

V and J are TRBV7-9 and TRBJ2-1; 14 bases are shared with TRBD2. Germline-derived CDR1 and CDR2 are SEHNR and FQNEAQ (reference sequence). CDR3 size: 15 residues. The ends lost 1 base at V and 10 bases at J; junction bases unmatched: 3. CDR3 sequence (DNA): TGTGCCAGCAGCTTAGGTGGGACTAGCGGGAGAGAGCAGTTCTTC. Its translation: CASSLGGTSGREQFF.

This clone came up a few times. J is TRBJ1-1 and V is TRBV29-1; TRBD1 agrees at 9 bases. Trimming cost V 7 bases and J 6 bases; bases outside gene matches: 9. The CDR3 covers 13 residues. Per germline, CDR1 SQVTM and CDR2 ANQGSEA. The CDR3 nucleotides read TGCAGCGCACAGACAGGGGGGTCCCCTGAAGCTTTCTTT. Its translation is CSAQTGGSPEAFF. Complete variable domain (other parts from reference TRBV29-1 and TRBJ1-1): SAVISQKPSRDICQRGTSLTIQCQVDSQVTMMFWYRQQPGQSLTLIATANQGSEATYESGFVIDKFPISRPNLTFSTLTVSNMSPEDSSIYLCSAQTGGSPEAFFGQGTRLTVV.

The rearrangement uses TRBV13 and TRBJ2-1; D assignment may be TRBD1 or TRBD2 (6 bases each). The V and J ends lost 5 bases and 7 bases respectively, with 21 bases between them. The CDR3 is 16 amino acids. Germline CDR1 PRHDT, CDR2 FYEKMQ (reference sequence). The CDR3 region is CASSAPHSGGGNEQFF. The CDR3 nucleotides are TGTGCCAGCAGCGCCCCACATAGCGGAGGGGGGAATGAGCAGTTCTTC. Filled out from reference TRBV13 and TRBJ2-1, the complete variable domain reads AAGVIQSPRHLIKEKRETATLKCYPIPRHDTVYWYQQGPGQDPQFLISFYEKMQSDKGSIPDRFSAQQFSDYHSELNMSSLELGDSALYFCASSAPHSGGGNEQFFGPGTRLTVL.

A few counts support this clone. The chain has TRBV7-9 and TRBJ2-5, with D uncertain. V lost 4 bases and J lost 0, with 9 bases in between. CDR3 size: 14 residues. Germline values: CDR1 SEHNR, CDR2 FQNEAQ (reference sequence). Here the CDR3 reads CASSSSRYQETQYF. For the CDR3, the DNA is TGTGCCAGCAGCTCCTCTCGCTACCAAGAGACCCAGTACTTC.

The chain is built from TRBV18 and TRBJ1-3; D unclear. The CDR3 runs 16 residues. The germline CDR1 and CDR2 sequences are KGHSH and LQKENI. The V end lost 3 bases, the J end lost 0 bases, and 12 bases lay between the germline ends. CDR3 sequence: CASSPWTANSGNTIYF. In nucleotides, the CDR3 is TGTGCCAGCTCACCTTGGACTGCTAACTCTGGAAACACCATATATTTT.

The chain combines TRBV9 with TRBJ2-1; 10 bases match TRBD2. Per germline, CDR1 SGDLS and CDR2 YYNGEE. This CDR3 region has 15 residues. With 0 bases clipped from V and 4 bases from J, the junction kept 1 base outside the gene matches. The chain's CDR3 is CASSVASGGYNEQFF. The DNA of the CDR3 is TGTGCCAGCAGCGTAGCTAGCGGGGGTTACAATGAGCAGTTCTTC.

The chain couples TRBV11-3 to TRBJ1-2; TRBD1 matches 8 bases. The trim removed 5 bases at V and 7 bases at J, leaving 9 bases unmatched. This CDR3 has 14 amino acids. Germline lookup yields CDR1 SGHNT and CDR2 YENEEA. DNA of the CDR3: TGTGCCAGCAGCCCAGGACAGGGCGGTGGTGGCTACACCTTC. Its protein product is CASSPGQGGGGYTF.

The chain employs TRBV6-1 and TRBJ1-1; D is possibly TRBD1 (6 bases). The CDR3 extends over 15 amino acids. The ends were cut back, 3 bases at V and 0 bases at J, with 11 bases in the middle. Germline CDR1 is MNHNS and CDR2 is SASEGT. The CDR3 coding sequence is TGTGCCAGCAGTGAGCCAGGGGCAATGAACACTGAAGCTTTCTTT. This sequence encodes CASSEPGAMNTEAFF.

The V and J genes are TRBV4-3 and TRBJ2-1; D unclear. The length of the CDR3 is 13 residues. Germline loops: CDR1 LGHNA, CDR2 YSLEER. V was cut by 6 bases and J by 3 bases, with 9 bases left in between. Here the CDR3 reads CASSPKGYNEQFF. The CDR3 DNA reads TGCGCCAGCAGTCCCAAGGGCTACAATGAGCAGTTCTTC.

V and J are TRBV2 and TRBJ2-7, with D tentatively TRBD1 (5 bases). This CDR3 spans 14 amino acids. Per the germline V gene, CDR1 is SNHLY and CDR2 is FYNNEI. The V and J ends lost 4 bases and 0 bases respectively, with 10 bases between them. In DNA, the CDR3 is TGTGCCAGCAGTGGCTCAGGGTTCTCCTACGAGCAGTACTTC. Protein product: CASSGSGFSYEQYF. Based on the CDR3 plus reference TRBV2 and TRBJ2-7, the full variable domain is EPEVTQTPSHQVTQMGQEVILRCVPISNHLYFYWYRQILGQKVEFLVSFYNNEISEKSEIFDDQFSVERPDGSNFTLKIRSTKLEDSAMYFCASSGSGFSYEQYFGPGTRLTVT.

This clone was counted only a few times. The J gene is TRBJ1-1, the V gene TRBV5-6; 7 positions agree with TRBD1. Germline values: CDR1 SGHDT, CDR2 YYEEEE. The junction had 17 bases not matched to a gene; V was cut back by 4 bases and J by 2 bases. The CDR3 totals 18 residues. CDR3 loop: CASSVVFRDSGFNTEAFF. CDR3 coding DNA: TGTGCCAGCAGCGTGGTCTTCCGGGACAGTGGATTTAACACTGAAGCTTTCTTT.

The chain has TRBV30 and TRBJ2-1; D gene ambiguous. The CDR3 covers 14 residues. The germline V gene encodes CDR1 GTSNPN and CDR2 SVGIG (reference sequence). The V and J ends lost 6 bases and 6 bases respectively, with 18 bases between them. CDR3 DNA: TGTGCCTGTCGGTTTAAGGCCTACGGCAATGAGCAGTTCTTC. Its protein is CACRFKAYGNEQFF.

The V call is TRBV6-1, the J call TRBJ1-1, with D unresolved. Germline CDR1 reads MNHNS; CDR2 reads SASEGT. The ends were cut back, 3 bases at V and 5 bases at J, with 4 bases in the middle. The CDR3 has 11 residues. The CDR3 nucleotides read TGTGCCAGCAGTGAGTGGACTGAAGCTTTCTTT. Protein: CASSEWTEAFF.

The rearrangement uses TRBV19 and TRBJ2-3, with D perhaps being TRBD1 or TRBD2 (5 bases each). The CDR3 contains 15 residues. Trimming left V 5 bases short and J 2 bases short, with 14 bases between. In germline, CDR1 is LNHDA, CDR2 SQIVND (reference sequence). CDR3 coding DNA: TGTGCCAGTAGTTTATCGGGACCAAACACAGATACGCAGTATTTT. Protein product: CASSLSGPNTDTQYF. Looking up the rest from reference TRBV19 and TRBJ2-3 gives the full variable domain: DGGITQSPKYLFRKEGQNVTLSCEQNLNHDAMYWYRQDPGQGLRLIYYSQIVNDFQKGDIAEGYSVSREKKESFPLTVTSAQKNPTAFYLCASSLSGPNTDTQYFGPGTRLTVL.

V and J are TRBV25-1 and TRBJ2-1; no reliable D call. From germline, CDR1 is MGHDK and CDR2 SYGVNS. This CDR3 comprises 11 residues. With 7 bases removed from V and 10 bases from J, the gap between germline ends came to 11 bases. In nucleotides, the CDR3 is TGTGCCAGCACCCACGCATTAGAGCAGTTCTTC. Encoded protein: CASTHALEQFF.

This chain joins TRBV18 and TRBJ1-5; no clear D gene. In germline, CDR1 is KGHSH, CDR2 LQKENI. The CDR3 consists of 13 residues. The germline V and J ends were trimmed by 2 bases and 7 bases, with 9 bases remaining between them. CDR3 protein: CASSPGVQQPQHF. CDR3 nucleotide sequence: TGTGCCAGCTCACCAGGGGTTCAGCAGCCCCAGCATTTT.

The chain recombines TRBV19 with TRBJ1-2; D unclear. Germline CDR1 reads LNHDA; CDR2 reads SQIVND (reference sequence). This CDR3 spans 14 amino acids. Trimming stripped 3 bases from V and 3 bases from J, with 11 bases between. CDR3 DNA sequence: TGTGCCAGTAGTATGACGGAGGAAGACTATGGCTACACCTTC. This sequence encodes CASSMTEEDYGYTF.

V and J are TRBV6-2 or TRBV6-3 and TRBJ2-2; D not certain. The germline CDR1 and CDR2 sequences are MNHEY and SVGEGT. This CDR3 is built from 14 residues. V was pared by 2 bases and J by 5 bases, with 9 bases between. The CDR3 DNA sequence: TGTGCCAGCAGTTACCAAGGCGGAACCGGGGAGCTGTTTTTT. Its protein product is CASSYQGGTGELFF.

The V call is TRBV9, the J call TRBJ2-7, with a tentative D call TRBD1 (6 bases). Germline values: CDR1 SGDLS, CDR2 YYNGEE. This CDR3 region has 14 residues. The V gene lost 0 bases and the J gene lost 5 bases, with 12 bases spanning the gap. The CDR3 is CASSVGADRNEQYF. The CDR3 DNA follows: TGTGCCAGCAGCGTAGGGGCAGACAGGAACGAGCAGTACTTC.

The rearrangement uses TRBV2 and TRBJ2-3; TRBD2 matches 9 bases. The CDR3 has 14 residues. After removal of 8 bases from V and 3 bases from J, the junction contained 6 bases not matched to a gene. The germline V gene encodes CDR1 SNHLY and CDR2 FYNNEI. As DNA, the CDR3 is TGTGCCAGCGCCGGAGCGGGAGGTACAGATACGCAGTATTTT. Encoded protein: CASAGAGGTDTQYF.

V gene TRBV6-5 combines with J gene TRBJ1-3; TRBD1 might be the D (6 bases). V dropped 3 bases and J dropped 0 bases, with 9 bases sitting between them. Germline V lookup: CDR1 MNHEY, CDR2 SVGAGI. This CDR3 contains 15 residues. The CDR3 nucleotides are TGTGCCAGCAGTTATGGGGGGCACTCTGGAAACACCATATATTTT. It yields the protein CASSYGGHSGNTIYF.

The chain has TRBV12-3 or TRBV12-4 and TRBJ1-3; a possible D gene is TRBD1 (5 bases). Trimming cost V 6 bases and J 6 bases, with 12 bases left between them. The CDR3 loop spans 13 amino acids. The CDR3 DNA follows: TGTGCCAGCAGGGAACAGGAAGCAAACACCATATATTTT. Amino acids: CASREQEANTIYF.

The chain recombines TRBV6-5 with TRBJ1-4; TRBD1 matches 8 bases. This CDR3 comprises 13 residues. V was clipped by 8 bases and J by 8 bases; unmatched bases: 7. CDR1 is MNHEY and CDR2 is SVGAGI in the germline V gene. The CDR3 DNA reads TGTGCCAGCGAGCAGGGGGCCCTGGAAAAACTGTTTTTT. Its translation: CASEQGALEKLFF.

This clone was found once. In DNA form, the CDR3 reads TGTGCCAGCAGCTTCCAAGCGGGAGTCAATGAGCAGTTCTTC. Amino acid sequence: CASSFQAGVNEQFF. V and J are TRBV5-8 and TRBJ2-1; TRBD2 agrees at 8 bases. Germline V gene lookup returns CDR1 SGHTS and CDR2 YDEGEE. The CDR3 runs 14 residues. Trimming cost V 2 bases and J 6 bases; bases outside gene matches: 4.

The chain has TRBV4-2 and TRBJ2-3, with 15 nucleotides matching TRBD2. This CDR3 spans 16 amino acids. CDR1 and CDR2 (germline): LGHNA, YNFKEQ. With V trimmed by 1 base and J by 4 bases, 0 bases remained unmatched. The CDR3 is CASSQGTSGRADTQYF. CDR3 DNA: TGTGCCAGCAGCCAAGGGACTAGCGGGAGGGCAGATACGCAGTATTTT.